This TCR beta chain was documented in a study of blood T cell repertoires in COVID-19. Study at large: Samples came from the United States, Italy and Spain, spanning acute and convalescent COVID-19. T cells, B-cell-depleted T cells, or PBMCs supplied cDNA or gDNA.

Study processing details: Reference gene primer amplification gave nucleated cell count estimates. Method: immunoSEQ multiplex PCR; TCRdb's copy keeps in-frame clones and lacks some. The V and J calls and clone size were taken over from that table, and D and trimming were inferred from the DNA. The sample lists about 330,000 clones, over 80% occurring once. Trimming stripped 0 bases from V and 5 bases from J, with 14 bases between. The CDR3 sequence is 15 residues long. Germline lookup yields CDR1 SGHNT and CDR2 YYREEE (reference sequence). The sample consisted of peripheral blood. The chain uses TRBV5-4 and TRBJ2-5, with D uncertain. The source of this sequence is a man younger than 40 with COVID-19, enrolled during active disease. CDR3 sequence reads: CASSLDRRGGETQYF. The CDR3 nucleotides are TGTGCCAGCAGCTTGGACCGACGAGGCGGTGAGACCCAGTACTTC.